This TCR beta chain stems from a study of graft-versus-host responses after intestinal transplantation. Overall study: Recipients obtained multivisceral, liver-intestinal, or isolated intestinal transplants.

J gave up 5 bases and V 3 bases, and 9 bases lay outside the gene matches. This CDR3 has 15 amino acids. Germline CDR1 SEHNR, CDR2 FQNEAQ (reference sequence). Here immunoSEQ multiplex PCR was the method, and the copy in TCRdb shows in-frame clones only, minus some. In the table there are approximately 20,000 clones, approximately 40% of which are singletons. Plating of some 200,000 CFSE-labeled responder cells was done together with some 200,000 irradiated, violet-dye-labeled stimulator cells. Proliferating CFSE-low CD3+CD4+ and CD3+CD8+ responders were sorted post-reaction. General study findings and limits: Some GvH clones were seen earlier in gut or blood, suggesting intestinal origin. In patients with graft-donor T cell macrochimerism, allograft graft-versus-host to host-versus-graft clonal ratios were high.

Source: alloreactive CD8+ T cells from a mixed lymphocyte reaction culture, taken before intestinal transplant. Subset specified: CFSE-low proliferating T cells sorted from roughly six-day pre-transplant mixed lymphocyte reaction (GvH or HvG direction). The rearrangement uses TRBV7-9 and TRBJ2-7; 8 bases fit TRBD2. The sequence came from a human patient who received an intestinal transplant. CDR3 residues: CASSFQREPRNEQYF. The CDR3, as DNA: TGTGCCAGCAGCTTCCAGCGGGAGCCCCGGAACGAGCAGTACTTC.